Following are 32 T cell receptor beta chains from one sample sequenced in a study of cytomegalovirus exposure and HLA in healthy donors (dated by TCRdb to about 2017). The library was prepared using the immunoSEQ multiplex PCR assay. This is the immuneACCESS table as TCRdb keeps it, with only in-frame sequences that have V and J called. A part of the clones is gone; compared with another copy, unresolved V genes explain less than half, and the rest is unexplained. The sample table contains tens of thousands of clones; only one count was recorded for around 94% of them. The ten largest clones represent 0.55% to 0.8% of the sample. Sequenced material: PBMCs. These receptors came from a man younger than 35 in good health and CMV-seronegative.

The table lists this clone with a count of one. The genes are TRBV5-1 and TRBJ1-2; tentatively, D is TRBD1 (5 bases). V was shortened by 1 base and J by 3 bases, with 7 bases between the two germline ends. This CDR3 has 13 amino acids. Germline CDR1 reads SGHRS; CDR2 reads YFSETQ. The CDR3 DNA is TGCGCCAGCAGCTTGACAGGAGACTATGGCTACACCTTC. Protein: CASSLTGDYGYTF.

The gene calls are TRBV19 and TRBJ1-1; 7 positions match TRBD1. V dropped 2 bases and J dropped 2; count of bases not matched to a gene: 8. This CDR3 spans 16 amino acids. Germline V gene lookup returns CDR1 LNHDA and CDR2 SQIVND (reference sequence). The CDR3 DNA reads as TGTGCCAGTAGTATAATAGGGGGACAGACTAACACTGAAGCTTTCTTT. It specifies CASSIIGGQTNTEAFF. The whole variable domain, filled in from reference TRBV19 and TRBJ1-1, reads DGGITQSPKYLFRKEGQNVTLSCEQNLNHDAMYWYRQDPGQGLRLIYYSQIVNDFQKGDIAEGYSVSREKKESFPLTVTSAQKNPTAFYLCASSIIGGQTNTEAFFGQGTRLTVV.

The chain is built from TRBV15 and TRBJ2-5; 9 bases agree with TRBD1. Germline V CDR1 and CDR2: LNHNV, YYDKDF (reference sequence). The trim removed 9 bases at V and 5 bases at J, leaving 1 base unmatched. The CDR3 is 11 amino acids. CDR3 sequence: CATGTGETQYF. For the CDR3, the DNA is TGTGCCACTGGGACAGGGGAGACCCAGTACTTC.

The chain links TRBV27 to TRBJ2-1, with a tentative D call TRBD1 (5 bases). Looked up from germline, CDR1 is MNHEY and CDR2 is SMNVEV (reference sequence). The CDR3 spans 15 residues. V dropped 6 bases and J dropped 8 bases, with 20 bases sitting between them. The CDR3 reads CASSQESGAPDEQFF. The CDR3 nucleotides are TGTGCCAGCAGCCAGGAGTCTGGGGCGCCCGATGAGCAGTTCTTC.

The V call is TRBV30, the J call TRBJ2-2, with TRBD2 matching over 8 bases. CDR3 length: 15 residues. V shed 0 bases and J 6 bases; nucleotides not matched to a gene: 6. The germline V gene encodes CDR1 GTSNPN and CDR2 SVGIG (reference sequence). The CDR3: CAWSVLRGAAGELFF. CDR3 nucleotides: TGTGCCTGGAGTGTTCTGCGGGGGGCTGCCGGGGAGCTGTTTTTT. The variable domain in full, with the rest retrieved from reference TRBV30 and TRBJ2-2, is SQTIHQWPATLVQPVGSPLSLECTVEGTSNPNLYWYRQAAGRGLQLLFYSVGIGQISSEVPQNLSASRPQDRQFILSSKKLLLSDSGFYLCAWSVLRGAAGELFFGEGSRLTVL.

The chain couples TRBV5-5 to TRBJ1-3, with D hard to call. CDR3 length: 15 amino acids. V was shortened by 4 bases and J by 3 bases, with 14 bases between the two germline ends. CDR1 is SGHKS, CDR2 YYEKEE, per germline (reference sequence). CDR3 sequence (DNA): TGTGCCAGCAGCGGCACAGACGTTTTTGGAAACACCATATATTTT. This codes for CASSGTDVFGNTIYF.

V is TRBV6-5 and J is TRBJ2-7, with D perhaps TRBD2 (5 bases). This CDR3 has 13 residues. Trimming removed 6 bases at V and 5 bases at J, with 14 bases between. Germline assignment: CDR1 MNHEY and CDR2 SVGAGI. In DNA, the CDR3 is TGTGCCAGCAGGGAGAGGGAGAATAACGAGCAGTACTTC. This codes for CASRERENNEQYF.

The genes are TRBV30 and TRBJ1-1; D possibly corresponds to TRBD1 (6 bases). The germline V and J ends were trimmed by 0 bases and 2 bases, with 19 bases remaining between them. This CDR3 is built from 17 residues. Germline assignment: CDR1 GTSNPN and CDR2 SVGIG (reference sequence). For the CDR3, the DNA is TGTGCCTGGAGTGTCTCACCAGGGGCTGTACGTAACACTGAAGCTTTCTTT. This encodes CAWSVSPGAVRNTEAFF. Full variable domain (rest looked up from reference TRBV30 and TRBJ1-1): SQTIHQWPATLVQPVGSPLSLECTVEGTSNPNLYWYRQAAGRGLQLLFYSVGIGQISSEVPQNLSASRPQDRQFILSSKKLLLSDSGFYLCAWSVSPGAVRNTEAFFGQGTRLTVV.

The CDR3 is CASSPRLAGTLVGYNEQFF. The CDR3 nucleotides are TGTGCCAGCAGCCCTAGACTAGCGGGTACTCTTGTGGGCTACAATGAGCAGTTCTTC. This sequence joins TRBV7-8 and TRBJ2-1, with 10 positions matching TRBD2. Losses at the gene ends were 5 bases for V and 3 bases for J; bases not matched to a gene: 16. CDR1 is SGHVS and CDR2 is FQNEAQ in the germline V gene. The CDR3 length is 19 residues.

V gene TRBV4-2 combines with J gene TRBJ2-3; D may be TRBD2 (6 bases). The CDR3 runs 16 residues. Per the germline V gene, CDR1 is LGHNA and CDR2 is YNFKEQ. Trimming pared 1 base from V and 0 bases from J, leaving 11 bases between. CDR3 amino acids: CASSQGWRESTDTQYF. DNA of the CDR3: TGTGCCAGCAGCCAAGGATGGAGGGAGAGCACAGATACGCAGTATTTT.

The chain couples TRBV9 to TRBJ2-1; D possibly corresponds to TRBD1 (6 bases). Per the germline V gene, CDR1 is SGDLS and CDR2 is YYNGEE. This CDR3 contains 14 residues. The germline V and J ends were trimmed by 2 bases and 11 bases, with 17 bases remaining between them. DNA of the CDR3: TGTGCCAGCAGCGTCTCGACAGGAGCTGCTAAGCAGTTCTTC. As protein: CASSVSTGAAKQFF.

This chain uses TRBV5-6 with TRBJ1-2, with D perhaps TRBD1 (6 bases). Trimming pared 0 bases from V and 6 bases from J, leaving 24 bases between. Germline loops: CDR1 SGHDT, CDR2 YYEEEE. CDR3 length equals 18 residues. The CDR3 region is CASSLVAIGTLTRNGYTF. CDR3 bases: TGTGCCAGCAGCTTGGTAGCTATAGGGACACTCACTAGGAATGGCTACACCTTC.

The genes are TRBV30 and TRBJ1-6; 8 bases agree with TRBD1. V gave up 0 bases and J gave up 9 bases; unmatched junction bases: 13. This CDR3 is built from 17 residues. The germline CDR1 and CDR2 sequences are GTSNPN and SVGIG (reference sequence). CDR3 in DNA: TGTGCCTGGAGTGTAAGGGGGCAGGGGGCCAGGGGTTCACCCCTCCACTTT. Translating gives CAWSVRGQGARGSPLHF. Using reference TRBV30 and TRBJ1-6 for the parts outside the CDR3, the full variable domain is SQTIHQWPATLVQPVGSPLSLECTVEGTSNPNLYWYRQAAGRGLQLLFYSVGIGQISSEVPQNLSASRPQDRQFILSSKKLLLSDSGFYLCAWSVRGQGARGSPLHFGNGTRLTVT.

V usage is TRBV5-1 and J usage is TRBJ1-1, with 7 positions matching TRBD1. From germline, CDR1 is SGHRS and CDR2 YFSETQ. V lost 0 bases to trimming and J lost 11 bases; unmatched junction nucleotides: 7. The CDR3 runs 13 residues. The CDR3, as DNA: TGCGCCAGCAGCTTGGAAGGGCAGGGGGTGGCTTTCTTT. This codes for CASSLEGQGVAFF. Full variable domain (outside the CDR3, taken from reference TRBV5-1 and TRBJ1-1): KAGVTQTPRYLIKTRGQQVTLSCSPISGHRSVSWYQQTPGQGLQFLFEYFSETQRNKGNFPGRFSGRQFSNSRSEMNVSTLELGDSALYLCASSLEGQGVAFFGQGTRLTVV.

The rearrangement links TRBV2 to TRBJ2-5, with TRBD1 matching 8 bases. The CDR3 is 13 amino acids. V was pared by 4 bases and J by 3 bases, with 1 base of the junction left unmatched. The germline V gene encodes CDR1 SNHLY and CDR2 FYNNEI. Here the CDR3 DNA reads TGTGCCAGCAGTGGACAGGGGAAAGAGACCCAGTACTTC. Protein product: CASSGQGKETQYF.

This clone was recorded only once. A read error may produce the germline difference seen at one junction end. This CDR3 is CASSLLQGYLSGNTIYF. The CDR3 DNA is TGTGCCAGCAGCTTATTACAGGGCTATCTCTCTGGAAACACCATATATTTT. The V gene is TRBV28, the J gene TRBJ1-3; tentatively, D is TRBD1 (6 bases). The CDR3 has 17 residues. Germline-derived CDR1 and CDR2 are MDHEN and SYDVKM.

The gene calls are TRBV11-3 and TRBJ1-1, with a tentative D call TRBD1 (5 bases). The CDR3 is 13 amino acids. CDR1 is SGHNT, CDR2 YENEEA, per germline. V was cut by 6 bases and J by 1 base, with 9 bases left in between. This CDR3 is CASSGGWNTEAFF. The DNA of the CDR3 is TGTGCCAGCAGTGGGGGGTGGAACACTGAAGCTTTCTTT. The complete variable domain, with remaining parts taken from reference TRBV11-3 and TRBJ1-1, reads EAGVVQSPRYKIIEKKQPVAFWCNPISGHNTLYWYLQNLGQGPELLIRYENEEAVDDSQLPKDRFSAERLKGVDSTLKIQPAELGDSAVYLCASSGGWNTEAFFGQGTRLTVV.

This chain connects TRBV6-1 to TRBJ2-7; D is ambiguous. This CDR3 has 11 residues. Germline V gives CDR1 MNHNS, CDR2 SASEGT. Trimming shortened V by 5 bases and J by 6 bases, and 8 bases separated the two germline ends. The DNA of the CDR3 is TGTGCCAGCAGTAAAACTGGCGAGCAGTACTTC. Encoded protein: CASSKTGEQYF.

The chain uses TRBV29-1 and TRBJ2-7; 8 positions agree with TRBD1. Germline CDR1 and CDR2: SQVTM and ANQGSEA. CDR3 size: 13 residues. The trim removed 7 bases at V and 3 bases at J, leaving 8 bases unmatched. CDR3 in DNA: TGCAGCGGGATGACAGGGGACAACTACGAGCAGTACTTC. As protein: CSGMTGDNYEQYF.

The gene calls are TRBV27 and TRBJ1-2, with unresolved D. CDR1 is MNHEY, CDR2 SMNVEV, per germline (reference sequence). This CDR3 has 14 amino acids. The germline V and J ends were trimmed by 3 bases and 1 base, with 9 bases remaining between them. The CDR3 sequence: CASSFYGDNYGYTF. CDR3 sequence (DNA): TGTGCCAGCAGTTTCTACGGGGATAACTATGGCTACACCTTC.

CDR3: CASSYRTAVLNTEAFF. In nucleotides, the CDR3 is TGTGCCAGCTCCTACAGGACAGCGGTTCTTAACACTGAAGCTTTCTTT. The chain is built from TRBV7-8 and TRBJ1-1, with D possibly matching TRBD1 (6 bases). Germline CDR1 SGHVS, CDR2 FQNEAQ. The CDR3 runs to 16 residues. The V and J ends lost 8 bases and 2 bases respectively, with 21 bases between them. The full variable domain, its missing parts supplied by reference TRBV7-8 and TRBJ1-1, is GAGVSQSPRYKVAKRGQDVALRCDPISGHVSLFWYQQALGQGPEFLTYFQNEAQLDKSGLPSDRFFAERPEGSVSTLKIQRTQQEDSAVYLCASSYRTAVLNTEAFFGQGTRLTVV.

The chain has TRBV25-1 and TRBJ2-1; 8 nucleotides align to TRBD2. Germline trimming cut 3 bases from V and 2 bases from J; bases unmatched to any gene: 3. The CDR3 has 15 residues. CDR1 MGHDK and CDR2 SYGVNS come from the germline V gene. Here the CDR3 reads CASSERGATYNEQFF. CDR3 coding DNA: TGTGCCAGCAGTGAGCGGGGGGCTACCTACAATGAGCAGTTCTTC.

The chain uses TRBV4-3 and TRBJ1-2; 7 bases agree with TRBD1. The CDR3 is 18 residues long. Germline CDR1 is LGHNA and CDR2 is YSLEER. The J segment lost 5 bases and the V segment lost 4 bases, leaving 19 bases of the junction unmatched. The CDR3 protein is CASSPRHVLRTGLYGYTF. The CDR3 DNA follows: TGCGCCAGCAGCCCGCGTCACGTCCTAAGGACAGGACTTTATGGCTACACCTTC.

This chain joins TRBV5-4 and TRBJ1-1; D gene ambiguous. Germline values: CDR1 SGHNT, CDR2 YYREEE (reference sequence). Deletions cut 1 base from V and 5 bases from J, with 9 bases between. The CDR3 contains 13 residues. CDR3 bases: TGTGCCAGCAGCTTGCCACTTTCGACTGAAGCTTTCTTT. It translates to CASSLPLSTEAFF.

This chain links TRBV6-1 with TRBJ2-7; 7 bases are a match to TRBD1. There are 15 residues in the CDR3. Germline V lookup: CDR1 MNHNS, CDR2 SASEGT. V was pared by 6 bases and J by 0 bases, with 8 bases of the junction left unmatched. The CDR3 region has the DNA TGTGCCAGCAGAATATCCGGGACAGACTCCTACGAGCAGTACTTC. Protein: CASRISGTDSYEQYF.

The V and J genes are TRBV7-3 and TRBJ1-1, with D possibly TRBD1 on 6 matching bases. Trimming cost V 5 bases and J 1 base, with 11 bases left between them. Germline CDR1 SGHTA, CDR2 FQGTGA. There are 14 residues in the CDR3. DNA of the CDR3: TGTGCCAGCAGCAAGGACAGCACGAACACTGAAGCTTTCTTT. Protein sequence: CASSKDSTNTEAFF.

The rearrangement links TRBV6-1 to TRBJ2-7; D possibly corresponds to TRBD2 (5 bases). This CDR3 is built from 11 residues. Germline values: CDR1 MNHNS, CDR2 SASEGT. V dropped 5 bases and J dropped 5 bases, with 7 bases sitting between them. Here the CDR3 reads CASSPGNEQYF. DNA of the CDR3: TGTGCCAGCAGTCCCGGGAACGAGCAGTACTTC.

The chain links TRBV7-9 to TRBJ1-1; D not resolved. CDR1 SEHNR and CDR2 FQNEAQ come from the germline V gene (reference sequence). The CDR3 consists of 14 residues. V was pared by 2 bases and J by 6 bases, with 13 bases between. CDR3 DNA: TGTGCCAGCAGCTTACTTTCTGTGGCAGCTGAAGCTTTCTTT. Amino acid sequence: CASSLLSVAAEAFF.

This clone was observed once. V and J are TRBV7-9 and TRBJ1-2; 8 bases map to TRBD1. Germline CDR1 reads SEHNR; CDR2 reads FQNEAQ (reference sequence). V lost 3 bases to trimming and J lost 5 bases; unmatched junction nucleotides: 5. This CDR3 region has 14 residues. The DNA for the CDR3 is TGTGCCAGCAGCTTGTCGGGACAGGTTTATGGCTACACCTTC. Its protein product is CASSLSGQVYGYTF.

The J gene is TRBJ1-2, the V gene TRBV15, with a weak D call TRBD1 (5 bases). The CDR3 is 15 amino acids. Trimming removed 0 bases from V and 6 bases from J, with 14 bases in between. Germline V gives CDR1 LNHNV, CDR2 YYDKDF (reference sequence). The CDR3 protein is CATSRDQEGADGYTF. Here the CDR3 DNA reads TGTGCCACCAGCAGAGATCAAGAAGGGGCGGATGGCTACACCTTC.

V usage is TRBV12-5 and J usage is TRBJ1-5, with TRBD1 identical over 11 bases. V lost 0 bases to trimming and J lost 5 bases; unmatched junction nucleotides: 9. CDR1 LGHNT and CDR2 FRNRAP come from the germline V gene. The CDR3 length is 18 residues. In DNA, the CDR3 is TGTGCTAGTGGTTTGGTACGATACCCGGACAGGGGGCATCAGCCCCAGCATTTT. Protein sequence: CASGLVRYPDRGHQPQHF.

The CDR3 reads CASSREKLFF. The CDR3, as DNA: TGTGCCAGCAGTCGTGAAAAACTGTTTTTT. The rearrangement joins TRBV2 to TRBJ1-4; D is ambiguous. This CDR3 region has 10 residues. The V gene's germline CDR1 is SNHLY and CDR2 FYNNEI. The ends were cut back, 5 bases at V and 7 bases at J, with 2 bases in the middle.